One sample yielded the 17 T cell receptor beta chains listed below, sequenced in a study of OX40 agonist ivuxolimab in advanced cancers. Method: immunoSEQ multiplex PCR; TCRdb's copy keeps in-frame clones and lacks some. The sample lists about 77,000 clones, approximately 85% seen once, with 0.66% in the top ten. Sequences were derived from CD4+ or CD8+ T cells sorted from blood, sampled in a trial of the OX40 agonist ivuxolimab. Receptors were obtained from an adult with an advanced solid tumor such as melanoma, head and neck, liver or kidney cancer.

The rearrangement links TRBV4-1 to TRBJ1-2; TRBD1 matches at 7 bases. The CDR3 totals 14 residues. The germline gives CDR1 MGHRA, CDR2 YSYEKL. V was pared by 4 bases and J by 4 bases, with 6 bases of the junction left unmatched. The CDR3 coding sequence is TGCGCCAGCAGCCCAGAGGGACAGTTCTATGGCTACACCTTC. Translated: CASSPEGQFYGYTF.

A few counts support this clone. The chain joins TRBV28 to TRBJ1-1; 8 bases line up with TRBD1. Losses at the gene ends were 7 bases for V and 13 bases for J; bases not matched to a gene: 17. Germline V gene data show CDR1 as MDHEN and CDR2 as SYDVKM. This CDR3 spans 14 amino acids. CDR3 nucleotides: TGTGCCAGCACCACCTCGGGACAGGCGACCCGAAGTTTCTTT. Its protein is CASTTSGQATRSFF.

The J gene is TRBJ1-4, the V gene TRBV4-2, with 10 bases that match TRBD1. This CDR3 region has 17 residues. Germline V lookup: CDR1 LGHNA, CDR2 YNFKEQ. The trim removed 4 bases at V and 2 bases at J, leaving 7 bases unmatched. This CDR3 is CASSLPTGGATNEKLFF. DNA of the CDR3: TGTGCCAGCAGCCTACCGACAGGGGGCGCGACTAATGAAAAACTGTTTTTT.

The chain combines TRBV5-6 with TRBJ2-6, with TRBD1 as a possible D gene (6 bases). CDR3 length: 17 amino acids. Germline V CDR1 and CDR2: SGHDT, YYEEEE. With 1 base removed from V and 0 bases from J, the gap between germline ends came to 11 bases. The CDR3 reads CASSLPGASSGANVLTF. Here the CDR3 DNA reads TGTGCCAGCAGCTTGCCAGGGGCGAGCTCTGGGGCCAACGTCCTGACTTTC.

This clone has more than one count but fewer than ten. This chain connects TRBV18 to TRBJ1-2, with 9 bases lining up with TRBD1. The CDR3 runs to 14 residues. V was clipped by 3 bases and J by 5 bases; unmatched bases: 4. Germline V gene lookup returns CDR1 KGHSH and CDR2 LQKENI. The CDR3 loop reads CASSPDRGGYGYTF. CDR3 in DNA: TGTGCCAGCTCACCTGACAGGGGGGGTTATGGCTACACCTTC.

The chain carries TRBV5-4 and TRBJ2-4; D perhaps matches TRBD2 (6 bases). The CDR3 totals 15 residues. V was trimmed by 5 bases and J by 6 bases, leaving 18 bases between them. Germline CDR1 is SGHNT and CDR2 is YYREEE (reference sequence). The CDR3 DNA follows: TGTGCCAGCAGGGATAGCGGAGGGTTGGGAAACATTCAGTACTTC. Its translation is CASRDSGGLGNIQYF.

V is TRBV4-3 and J is TRBJ1-4; unclear D gene. The CDR3 spans 14 residues. The germline CDR1 and CDR2 sequences are LGHNA and YSLEER. The germline V and J ends were trimmed by 5 bases and 7 bases, with 14 bases remaining between them. CDR3 residues: CASSGRGMVEKLFF. The CDR3, as DNA: TGCGCCAGCAGCGGCCGGGGAATGGTTGAAAAACTGTTTTTT.

This chain links TRBV18 with TRBJ2-7, with 9 bases identical to TRBD1. V was clipped by 0 bases and J by 3 bases; unmatched bases: 12. The CDR3 sequence is 18 residues long. The germline CDR1 and CDR2 sequences are KGHSH and LQKENI. This CDR3 reads CASSPPNSAGQGVYEQYF. The CDR3 DNA reads TGTGCCAGCTCACCACCCAATTCGGCGGGACAGGGAGTCTACGAGCAGTACTTC. Full variable domain (remainder filled in from reference TRBV18 and TRBJ2-7): NAGVMQNPRHLVRRRGQEARLRCSPMKGHSHVYWYRQLPEEGLKFMVYLQKENIIDESGMPKERFSAEFPKEGPSILRIQQVVRGDSAAYFCASSPPNSAGQGVYEQYFGPGTRLTVT.

The rearrangement links TRBV15 to TRBJ2-3; D remains unclear. The CDR3 covers 15 residues. The germline V gene has CDR1 LNHNV and CDR2 YYDKDF (reference sequence). V lost 0 bases and J 0 bases, leaving 7 bases between the germline ends. The CDR3 region has the DNA TGTGCCACCAGCAGAGACTTACCTAGCACAGATACGCAGTATTTT. This gives the protein CATSRDLPSTDTQYF.

The V call is TRBV29-1, the J call TRBJ2-2; unclear D gene. Germline V lookup: CDR1 SQVTM, CDR2 ANQGSEA. Trimming took off 4 bases at V and 4 bases at J, with 10 bases between the two ends. CDR3 length: 13 residues. CDR3 coding DNA: TGCAGCGTTGCCGTTGCGAGCACCGGGGAGCTGTTTTTT. Amino acids: CSVAVASTGELFF.

This clone appeared a few times. This chain links TRBV11-2 with TRBJ2-7; D gene unclear. Per the germline V gene, CDR1 is SGHAT and CDR2 is FQNNGV. V was pared by 2 bases and J by 3 bases, with 23 bases between. The CDR3 has 18 residues. This chain's CDR3 is CASSLRSPLSIINYEQYF. CDR3 coding DNA: TGTGCCAGCAGCTTACGGTCCCCCCTCAGCATAATAAACTACGAGCAGTACTTC.

The chain joins TRBV7-7 to TRBJ1-3, with unresolved D. Germline V gene lookup returns CDR1 SSHAT and CDR2 FNYEAQ (reference sequence). The V end lost 5 bases, the J end lost 2 bases, and 7 bases lay between the germline ends. The CDR3 extends over 13 amino acids. This chain's CDR3 is CASSQGTGNTIYF. CDR3 nucleotides: TGTGCCAGCAGCCAAGGGACTGGAAACACCATATATTTT.

The chain is built from TRBV4-2 and TRBJ2-1, with a weak D call TRBD2 (5 bases). Germline V gene data show CDR1 as LGHNA and CDR2 as YNFKEQ. Trimming removed 0 bases at V and 11 bases at J, with 11 bases between. This CDR3 is built from 13 residues. CDR3 amino acids: CASSQEGETQQFF. CDR3 nucleotide sequence: TGTGCCAGCAGCCAAGAGGGAGAGACTCAGCAGTTCTTC.

V usage is TRBV7-3 and J usage is TRBJ2-1; D remains ambiguous. The CDR3 has 15 residues. V was trimmed by 3 bases and J by 0 bases, leaving 9 bases between them. Germline V gene data show CDR1 as SGHTA and CDR2 as FQGTGA. DNA for the CDR3: TGTGCCAGCAGCTTGGTAGGTAGCTCCTACAATGAGCAGTTCTTC. This gives the protein CASSLVGSSYNEQFF.

This chain joins TRBV19 and TRBJ1-4; 8 nucleotides match TRBD1. Per germline, CDR1 LNHDA and CDR2 SQIVND (reference sequence). Trimming cost V 9 bases and J 13 bases; bases outside gene matches: 10. The CDR3 has 12 amino acids. This CDR3 reads CASLGTGPILFF. Written as DNA, the CDR3 is TGTGCCAGCCTGGGGACAGGTCCCATACTGTTTTTT.

The J gene is TRBJ2-5, the V gene TRBV6-1; the D is unclear. This CDR3 region has 12 residues. The V end lost 3 bases, the J end lost 7 bases, and 9 bases lay between the germline ends. Germline CDR1 and CDR2: MNHNS and SASEGT. CDR3 region: CASSEEFGTQYF. The CDR3 nucleotides are TGTGCCAGCAGTGAGGAATTTGGGACCCAGTACTTC.

V and J are TRBV30 and TRBJ2-2; 10 bases are a match to TRBD2. V shed 8 bases, J shed 2 bases, and the junction held 5 bases outside the gene matches. Germline assignment: CDR1 GTSNPN and CDR2 SVGIG (reference sequence). The CDR3 consists of 14 residues. CDR3 coding DNA: TGTGCCGGAAGCGGGGGGGCAAACACCGGGGAGCTGTTTTTT. Residues: CAGSGGANTGELFF.